These 29 T cell receptor beta chains were sequenced from one sample in a study of T cell repertoires in cytomegalovirus infection. TCRdb re-called the reads through MiXCR, storing one row per CDR3 protein. This sample has 300,000 or so distinct CDR3 sequences, with roughly a tenth found just once. The material sequenced was PBMCs. These receptors originate from a human donor in good health (CMV status not recorded). Some clones in this sample may be carry-over from other donors' samples.

This clonotype was counted many times. V is TRBV7-9 and J is TRBJ1-1, with unresolved D. V lost 1 base, J lost 0 bases, and 9 bases lay in between. Germline-derived CDR1 and CDR2 are SEHNR and FQNEAQ (reference sequence). The CDR3 is made up of 15 amino acids. The CDR3 bases are TGTGCCAGCAGCTTAGGAGACGGACTGAACACTGAAGCTTTCTTT. Translation gives CASSLGDGLNTEAFF. Full variable domain (remainder filled in from reference TRBV7-9 and TRBJ1-1): DTGVSQNPRHKITKRGQNVTFRCDPISEHNRLYWYRQTLGQGPEFLTYFQNEAQLEKSRLLSDRFSAERPKGSFSTLEIQRTEQGDSAMYLCASSLGDGLNTEAFFGQGTRLTVV.

This clonotype showed up many times. This CDR3 reads CASEKPQGGSYEQYF. The CDR3 DNA is TGTGCCAGCGAAAAACCTCAGGGAGGCTCCTACGAGCAGTACTTC. The J gene is TRBJ2-7, the V gene TRBV6-2 or TRBV6-3, with D possibly TRBD2 on 6 matching bases. Germline assignment: CDR1 MNHEY and CDR2 SVGEGT. The V end was cut by 8 bases, the J end by 0 bases, with 17 bases between. The CDR3 runs 15 residues.

The chain recombines TRBV20-1 with TRBJ2-2, with D possibly TRBD1 on 5 matching bases. V shed 5 bases and J shed 2 bases, with 18 bases lying between them. This CDR3 has 16 residues. CDR1 is DFQATT, CDR2 SNEGSKA, per germline (reference sequence). CDR3 nucleotides: TGCAGTGCTGCCCGAGTCCGGACACAAAACACCGGGGAGCTGTTTTTT. This gives the protein CSAARVRTQNTGELFF.

The rearrangement uses TRBV20-1 and TRBJ1-6, with TRBD1 identical over 7 bases. Per germline, CDR1 DFQATT and CDR2 SNEGSKA (reference sequence). The CDR3 totals 13 residues. The V segment lost 0 bases and the J segment 10 bases; nucleotides outside the gene matches: 3. The CDR3: CSARETGQSPLHF. CDR3 nucleotide sequence: TGCAGTGCTAGAGAGACAGGGCAGTCACCCCTCCACTTT.

This clonotype was recorded at least ten times. The chain carries TRBV10-3 and TRBJ2-2, with TRBD2 matching over 9 bases. The germline CDR1 and CDR2 sequences are ENHRY and SYGVKD. V was pared by 6 bases and J by 2 bases, with 7 bases of the junction left unmatched. This CDR3 has 16 amino acids. The CDR3, as DNA: TGTGCCATCAGCGTCGGGACTAGCTTTAACACCGGGGAGCTGTTTTTT. This encodes CAISVGTSFNTGELFF.

This clonotype appeared many times. V and J are TRBV7-2 and TRBJ2-5; D unclear. V lost 0 bases to trimming and J lost 2 bases, with 4 bases between them. The CDR3 has 13 residues. CDR1 is SGHTA, CDR2 FQGNSA, per germline. CDR3 region: CASSLAEQETQYF. The CDR3 region has the DNA TGTGCCAGCAGCTTAGCGGAGCAAGAGACCCAGTACTTC.

This clonotype was counted at least ten times. This chain uses TRBV28 with TRBJ2-7; 9 bases align to TRBD2. This CDR3 spans 14 amino acids. Germline CDR1 MDHEN, CDR2 SYDVKM. J gave up 2 bases and V 7 bases, and 6 bases lay outside the gene matches. The CDR3 loop is CASTRAGGPYEQYV. The CDR3 DNA reads TGTGCCAGCACCAGAGCGGGGGGCCCCTACGAGCAGTACGTC.

This clonotype has more than one count but fewer than ten. This chain joins TRBV28 and TRBJ1-2; 8 nucleotides line up with TRBD1. CDR1 and CDR2 (germline): MDHEN, SYDVKM. V was clipped by 4 bases and J by 11 bases; unmatched bases: 6. CDR3 size: 12 residues. CDR3 in DNA: TGTGCCAGCAGTTCGCCCGACAGGGGTTACACCTTC. Its translation is CASSSPDRGYTF.

This clonotype was recorded many times. The chain recombines TRBV7-2 with TRBJ2-5; TRBD1 agrees at 7 bases. The CDR3 totals 15 residues. CDR1 and CDR2 (germline): SGHTA, FQGNSA. V dropped 1 base and J dropped 4; count of bases not matched to a gene: 6. The CDR3, as DNA: TGTGCCAGCAGCTTAGACTCGACAGGGAGAGAGACCCAGTACTTC. Translating it yields CASSLDSTGRETQYF.

This clonotype was recorded many times. This chain connects TRBV6-5 to TRBJ1-1; possibly TRBD1 for D (6 bases). Trimming left V 4 bases short and J 7 bases short, with 16 bases between. The CDR3 loop spans 14 amino acids. Germline V lookup: CDR1 MNHEY, CDR2 SVGAGI. The DNA for the CDR3 is TGTGCCAGCAGTTCACTCCGGACAGCCGGTGAAGCTTTCTTT. The encoded protein is CASSSLRTAGEAFF.

This clonotype has a count of ten or more. V gene TRBV12-3 or TRBV12-4 combines with J gene TRBJ1-3; TRBD1 is a possible D gene (5 bases). The CDR3 consists of 16 residues. V was pared by 5 bases and J by 0 bases, with 14 bases between. The CDR3 DNA reads as TGTGCCAGCAGTGCGGAGGGACTGAGCTCTGGAAACACCATATATTTT. Residues: CASSAEGLSSGNTIYF.

This clonotype came up many times. The chain links TRBV7-2 to TRBJ1-2; a weak D match, TRBD1 (6 bases). V was clipped by 5 bases and J by 3 bases, with 16 bases between them. Per germline, CDR1 SGHTA and CDR2 FQGNSA. The CDR3 has 15 amino acids. The CDR3 region is CASSPYPGTHYGYTF. CDR3 bases: TGTGCCAGCAGCCCCTATCCCGGGACACACTATGGCTACACCTTC.

This clonotype appeared many times. The chain employs TRBV6-5 and TRBJ2-7; 9 bases agree with TRBD1. The junction had 4 bases not matched to a gene; V was cut back by 4 bases and J by 6 bases. CDR3 length equals 13 residues. The germline V gene encodes CDR1 MNHEY and CDR2 SVGAGI. The CDR3 reads CASSSGQGGEQYF. CDR3 DNA: TGTGCCAGCAGTTCGGGACAGGGTGGCGAGCAGTACTTC.

The sample holds many counts of this clonotype. V gene TRBV11-2 combines with J gene TRBJ2-3; a possible D gene is TRBD2 (6 bases). Trimming took off 3 bases at V and 4 bases at J, with 8 bases between the two ends. This CDR3 region has 13 residues. CDR1 and CDR2 (germline): SGHAT, FQNNGV. For the CDR3, the DNA is TGTGCCAGCAGCTTCCCTAGCGCAGATACGCAGTATTTT. The encoded protein is CASSFPSADTQYF.

The chain carries TRBV25-1 and TRBJ1-4, with D possibly TRBD1 on 5 matching bases. Trimming pared 0 bases from V and 8 bases from J, leaving 10 bases between. Germline values: CDR1 MGHDK, CDR2 SYGVNS. The CDR3 is 14 residues long. The chain's CDR3 is CASSEYSGGEKLFF. The CDR3 DNA sequence: TGTGCCAGCAGTGAATACAGCGGGGGAGAAAAACTGTTTTTT.

This clonotype was recorded many times. The genes are TRBV7-8 and TRBJ1-1, with D possibly being TRBD1 (5 bases). CDR1 SGHVS and CDR2 FQNEAQ come from the germline V gene. CDR3 length equals 16 residues. The V end was cut by 5 bases, the J end by 1 base, with 17 bases between. CDR3 coding DNA: TGTGCCAGCAGCGCCCGGGTAACAGGATCGAACACTGAAGCTTTCTTT. This translates into CASSARVTGSNTEAFF.

This clonotype was observed many times. The chain uses TRBV7-2 and TRBJ1-3; D remains unclear. The CDR3 sequence is 13 residues long. The germline gives CDR1 SGHTA, CDR2 FQGNSA. Trimming stripped 1 base from V and 5 bases from J, with 6 bases between. The CDR3 sequence: CASSLGNRNTIYF. Here the CDR3 DNA reads TGTGCCAGCAGCTTAGGAAACCGAAACACCATATATTTT.

The sample holds many counts of this clonotype. This sequence joins TRBV18 and TRBJ2-1; a possible D gene is TRBD1 (5 bases). V lost 3 bases and J 4 bases, leaving 13 bases between the germline ends. The CDR3 is 15 residues long. CDR1 is KGHSH, CDR2 LQKENI, per germline. The CDR3 loop is CASSPLDRSYNEQFF. Written as DNA, the CDR3 is TGTGCCAGCTCACCTCTCGACAGATCTTACAATGAGCAGTTCTTC.

This clonotype has at least ten counts. V gene TRBV28 combines with J gene TRBJ2-4; 7 bases are shared with TRBD1. The CDR3 consists of 15 residues. From germline, CDR1 is MDHEN and CDR2 SYDVKM. Trimming cost V 5 bases and J 1 base; bases outside gene matches: 5. The CDR3 DNA reads as TGTGCCAGCAGTATCGAACAGGGGGCCAAAAACATTCAGTACTTC. It yields the protein CASSIEQGAKNIQYF. Together with reference TRBV28 and TRBJ2-4, the CDR3 gives the full variable domain: DVKVTQSSRYLVKRTGEKVFLECVQDMDHENMFWYRQDPGLGLRLIYFSYDVKMKEKGDIPEGYSVSREKKERFSLILESASTNQTSMYLCASSIEQGAKNIQYFGAGTRLSVL.

This clonotype was detected ten times or more. The chain combines TRBV18 with TRBJ2-1, with D perhaps assigned TRBD1 or TRBD2 (7 bases each). Germline values: CDR1 KGHSH, CDR2 LQKENI. CDR3 size: 16 residues. Deletions cut 5 bases from V and 7 bases from J, with 21 bases between. This CDR3 reads CASSSPQGGVGNEQFF. Here the CDR3 DNA reads TGTGCCAGCTCATCCCCCCAGGGGGGGGTAGGGAATGAGCAGTTCTTC.

This chain connects TRBV5-1 to TRBJ1-5; a weak D match, TRBD1 (6 bases). The V gene lost 3 bases and the J gene lost 4 bases, with 11 bases spanning the gap. CDR1 and CDR2 (germline): SGHRS, YFSETQ. There are 14 residues in the CDR3. The CDR3: CASSSEGGNQPQHF. The CDR3 DNA reads TGCGCCAGCAGCTCGGAGGGGGGAAATCAGCCCCAGCATTTT.

The V gene is TRBV28, the J gene TRBJ2-5; D is perhaps TRBD1 (6 bases). Trimming pared 5 bases from V and 7 bases from J, leaving 20 bases between. Germline assignment: CDR1 MDHEN and CDR2 SYDVKM. The CDR3 has 15 amino acids. This CDR3 is CASSPASTGKRTQYF. The CDR3 DNA sequence: TGTGCCAGCAGTCCGGCCTCGACAGGCAAGAGGACCCAGTACTTC.

The sample holds many counts of this clonotype. This rearrangement joins TRBV14 to TRBJ2-7; TRBD1 matches at 7 bases. The V and J ends lost 6 bases and 6 bases, in that order; junction bases with no gene match: 14. Looked up from germline, CDR1 is SGHDN and CDR2 is FVKESK. This CDR3 spans 15 amino acids. The chain's CDR3 is CASSLETGRSGEQYF. In DNA, the CDR3 is TGTGCCAGCAGTCTTGAGACAGGGCGGTCGGGCGAGCAGTACTTC.

This clonotype appeared many times. DNA of the CDR3: TGTGCCAGCAGCTTAGGAGGGGCAGATACGCAGTATTTT. Translating it yields CASSLGGADTQYF. The chain joins TRBV7-2 to TRBJ2-3, with D perhaps being TRBD1 or TRBD2 (5 bases each). V lost 1 base to trimming and J lost 4 bases, with 6 bases between them. CDR3 length: 13 amino acids. CDR1 is SGHTA and CDR2 is FQGNSA in the germline V gene.

This clonotype was counted many times. V usage is TRBV29-1 and J usage is TRBJ2-1, with 11 positions matching TRBD1. Germline V lookup: CDR1 SQVTM, CDR2 ANQGSEA. The CDR3 spans 14 residues. Germline trimming cut 7 bases from V and 3 bases from J; bases unmatched to any gene: 5. CDR3 nucleotides: TGCAGCGCTGGGGGACAGGGGGTCTACAATGAGCAGTTCTTC. This encodes CSAGGQGVYNEQFF.

This clonotype was recorded at least ten times. The rearrangement uses TRBV5-6 and TRBJ1-2, with TRBD1 as a possible D gene (5 bases). The CDR3 runs to 14 residues. The ends were cut back, 3 bases at V and 8 bases at J, with 17 bases in the middle. Germline-derived CDR1 and CDR2 are SGHDT and YYEEEE. The CDR3 region has the DNA TGTGCCAGCAGCTACAGTACAGGACCTTGGGGCTACACCTTC. It translates to CASSYSTGPWGYTF.

This clonotype was counted a few times. The chain links TRBV5-1 to TRBJ2-1, with D possibly matching TRBD2 (6 bases). Trimming left V 8 bases short and J 9 bases short, with 24 bases between. The CDR3 consists of 15 residues. Germline V gene sequence: CDR1 SGHRS, CDR2 YFSETQ. For the CDR3, the DNA is TGCGCCAGATTCTTAATACTAGCAGCAGGCGGTGAGCAGTTCTTC. Protein sequence: CARFLILAAGGEQFF.

This clonotype was counted at least ten times. The chain joins TRBV7-8 to TRBJ2-3; D not certain. The CDR3 length is 12 residues. The V gene's germline CDR1 is SGHVS and CDR2 FQNEAQ. V dropped 4 bases and J dropped 6 bases, with 8 bases sitting between them. CDR3: CASSWSQDTQYF. CDR3 coding DNA: TGTGCCAGCAGCTGGTCCCAGGATACGCAGTATTTT. The entire variable domain, with the rest obtained from reference TRBV7-8 and TRBJ2-3, is as follows: GAGVSQSPRYKVAKRGQDVALRCDPISGHVSLFWYQQALGQGPEFLTYFQNEAQLDKSGLPSDRFFAERPEGSVSTLKIQRTQQEDSAVYLCASSWSQDTQYFGPGTRLTVL.

V is TRBV11-2 and J is TRBJ2-2; the match to TRBD1 covers 11 bases. The length of the CDR3 is 17 residues. J lost 1 base, V lost 3 bases, and 4 bases had no gene match. Germline V gives CDR1 SGHAT, CDR2 FQNNGV. CDR3 loop: CASSFRDRGKNTGELFF. CDR3 coding DNA: TGTGCCAGCAGCTTCCGGGACAGGGGGAAGAACACCGGGGAGCTGTTTTTT.